This T cell receptor (beta chain) came from a study of blood T cell repertoires in COVID-19. Participant-given clinical history determined each cohort assignment. Two negative PCRs, clearance, or symptom resolution had been documented for recovered Cohort 3 donors. This CDR3 has 14 amino acids. Germline values: CDR1 MRHNA, CDR2 SNTAGT. Trimming removed 6 bases from V and 6 bases from J; junction bases left unmatched: 5. As handled by the study authors: Amplified reference gene primers provided the basis for estimating nucleated cell counts. The assay was immunoSEQ multiplex PCR, and TCRdb's table has in-frame clones only and misses some. V, J and clone size are those of that table, while D and trimming were read from the DNA. The table lists about 470,000 clones, approximately 90% of them singletons, with around 0.64% in the top ten.

This rearrangement joins TRBV6-4 to TRBJ2-1; TRBD1 aligns across 10 bases. The sequenced sample was PBMCs or T cells enriched from blood (not recorded which). This sequence originates from a woman under 30 who had recovered from COVID-19. The CDR3 nucleotides read TGTGCCAGCAGGTGGGACAGGGGCTCCAATGAGCAGTTCTTC. Its protein product is CASRWDRGSNEQFF.